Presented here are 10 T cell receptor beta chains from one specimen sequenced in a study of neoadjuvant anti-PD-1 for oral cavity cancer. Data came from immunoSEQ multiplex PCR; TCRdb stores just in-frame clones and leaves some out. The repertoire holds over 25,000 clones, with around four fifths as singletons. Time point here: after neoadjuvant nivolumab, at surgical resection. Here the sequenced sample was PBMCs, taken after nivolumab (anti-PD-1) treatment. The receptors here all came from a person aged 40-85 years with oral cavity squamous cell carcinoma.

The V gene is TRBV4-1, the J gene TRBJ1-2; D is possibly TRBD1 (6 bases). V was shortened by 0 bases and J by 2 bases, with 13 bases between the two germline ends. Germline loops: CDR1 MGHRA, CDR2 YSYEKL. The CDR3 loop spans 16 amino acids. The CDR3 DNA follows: TGCGCCAGCAGCCAAGAAGGGGCAGGGGTAAACTATGGCTACACCTTC. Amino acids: CASSQEGAGVNYGYTF.

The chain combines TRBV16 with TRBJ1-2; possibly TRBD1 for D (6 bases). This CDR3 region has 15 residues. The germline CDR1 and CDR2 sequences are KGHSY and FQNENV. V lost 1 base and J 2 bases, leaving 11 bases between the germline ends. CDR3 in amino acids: CASSQFSTGNYGYTF. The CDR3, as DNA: TGTGCCAGCAGCCAATTCTCTACAGGGAACTATGGCTACACCTTC.

In DNA, the CDR3 is TGTGCCAGCAGCCAGGACAGGGCATACGAGCAGTACTTC. This sequence encodes CASSQDRAYEQYF. The chain has TRBV6-6 and TRBJ2-7, with 8 bases identical to TRBD1. V shed 6 bases and J 4 bases; nucleotides not matched to a gene: 5. Per the germline V gene, CDR1 is MNHNY and CDR2 is SVGAGI (reference sequence). The CDR3 runs to 13 residues.

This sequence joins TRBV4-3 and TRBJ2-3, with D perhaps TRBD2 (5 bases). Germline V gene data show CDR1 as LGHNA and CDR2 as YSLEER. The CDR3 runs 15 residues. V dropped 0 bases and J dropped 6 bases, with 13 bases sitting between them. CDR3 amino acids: CASSQETGSRDTQYF. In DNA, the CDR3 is TGCGCCAGCAGCCAAGAAACGGGGAGCCGGGATACGCAGTATTTT.

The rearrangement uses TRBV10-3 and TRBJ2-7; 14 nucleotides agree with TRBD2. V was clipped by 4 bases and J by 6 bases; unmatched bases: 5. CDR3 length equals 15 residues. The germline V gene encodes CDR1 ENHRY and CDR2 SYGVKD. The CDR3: CAISGLAGGASEQYF. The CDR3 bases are TGTGCCATCAGTGGACTAGCGGGGGGGGCTAGCGAGCAGTACTTC.

The DNA for the CDR3 is TGTGCCAGCAGTGAAGGCAGATATGGCTACACCTTC. This codes for CASSEGRYGYTF. The V gene is TRBV2, the J gene TRBJ1-2; D ambiguous. The V end was cut by 1 base, the J end by 5 bases, with 5 bases between. Germline V CDR1 and CDR2: SNHLY, FYNNEI. CDR3 size: 12 residues.

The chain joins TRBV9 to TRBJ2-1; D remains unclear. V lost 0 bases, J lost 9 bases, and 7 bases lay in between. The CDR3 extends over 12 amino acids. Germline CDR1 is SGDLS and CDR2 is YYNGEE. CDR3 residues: CASSVDGPEQFF. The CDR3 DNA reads TGTGCCAGCAGCGTAGATGGCCCTGAGCAGTTCTTC.

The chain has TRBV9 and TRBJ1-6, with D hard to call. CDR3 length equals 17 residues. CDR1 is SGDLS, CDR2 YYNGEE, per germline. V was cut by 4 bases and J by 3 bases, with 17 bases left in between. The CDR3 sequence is CASSLAGGRFYNSPLHF. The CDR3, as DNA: TGTGCCAGCAGCTTGGCAGGCGGGCGATTCTATAATTCACCCCTCCACTTT.

CDR3 amino acids: CASSYLGAYGYTF. The CDR3 nucleotides are TGTGCCAGCAGTTACCTCGGAGCGTATGGCTACACCTTC. The chain is built from TRBV6-5 and TRBJ1-2; unclear D gene. The V gene lost 2 bases and the J gene lost 5 bases, with 9 bases spanning the gap. CDR3 size: 13 residues. The V gene's germline CDR1 is MNHEY and CDR2 SVGAGI.

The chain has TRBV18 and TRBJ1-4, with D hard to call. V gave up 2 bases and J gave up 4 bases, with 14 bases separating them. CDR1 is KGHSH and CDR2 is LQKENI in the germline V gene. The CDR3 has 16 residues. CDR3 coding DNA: TGTGCCAGCTCACCATTGCCAGGCGGACTTAATGAAAAACTGTTTTTT. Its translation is CASSPLPGGLNEKLFF.